These 16 T cell receptor beta chains were all obtained from the same sample, sequenced in a study of blood T cells in healthy people across ages. The use of a sample-barcoded 5' primer and a J-beta primer mix characterized a second PCR of roughly 7 to 12 cycles. From the 5' RACE reads, TCRdb called clonotypes with MiXCR, one entry per CDR3 protein. Among some 1.6 million distinct CDR3 sequences listed, about 35% were seen once. Sequenced: blood. These receptors were obtained from a woman aged 25 to 39 in good health.

This clonotype was seen only a few times. In DNA, the CDR3 is TGCAGTGCTAGTCCCCCCCGACAGGGGTCCTACGAGCAGTACTTC. Its protein product is CSASPPRQGSYEQYF. The rearrangement uses TRBV20-1 and TRBJ2-7; TRBD1 agrees at 8 bases. This CDR3 region has 15 residues. Germline lookup yields CDR1 DFQATT and CDR2 SNEGSKA (reference sequence). Trimming cost V 3 bases and J 1 base; bases outside gene matches: 8.

V is TRBV28 and J is TRBJ2-7; D gene ambiguous. CDR1 and CDR2 from the germline V gene are MDHEN and SYDVKM. This CDR3 comprises 14 residues. Trimming took 2 bases from V and 4 from J, leaving 12 bases between them. The CDR3 sequence is CASSLKTIAYEQYF. The CDR3 DNA follows: TGTGCCAGCAGTTTAAAGACAATTGCGTACGAGCAGTACTTC.

This clonotype was counted between two and nine times. CDR3: CASIEAEQLKTQYF. The CDR3 nucleotides read TGTGCCAGCATCGAAGCGGAGCAACTGAAGACCCAGTACTTC. This chain links TRBV2 with TRBJ2-5; tentatively, D is TRBD2 (5 bases). Germline V gene data show CDR1 as SNHLY and CDR2 as FYNNEI. Trimming cost V 7 bases and J 6 bases, with 18 bases left between them. The length of the CDR3 is 14 residues.

This chain uses TRBV4-1 with TRBJ2-7, with D possibly being TRBD2 (6 bases). CDR3 length: 13 residues. V lost 0 bases and J lost 7, with 10 bases in between. CDR1 and CDR2 (germline): MGHRA, YSYEKL. CDR3 loop: CASSQEPAGEQYF. CDR3 nucleotide sequence: TGCGCCAGCAGCCAAGAGCCCGCGGGGGAGCAGTACTTC.

V gene TRBV4-1 combines with J gene TRBJ2-3; 10 bases map to TRBD1. Germline CDR1 reads MGHRA; CDR2 reads YSYEKL. The CDR3 is 15 amino acids. J was trimmed by 5 bases and V by 4 bases; bases with no gene match: 6. CDR3 amino acids: CASSLPGQGRDTQYF. CDR3 DNA: TGCGCCAGCAGCCTTCCGGGACAGGGGAGAGATACGCAGTATTTT.

This clonotype has just a few counts. This sequence joins TRBV5-1 and TRBJ2-1, with D perhaps matching TRBD2 (6 bases). The CDR3 runs 14 residues. V dropped 4 bases and J dropped 7 bases, with 15 bases sitting between them. Germline loops: CDR1 SGHRS, CDR2 YFSETQ. The CDR3 here is CASSNDPRGNEQFF. Written as DNA, the CDR3 is TGCGCCAGCAGCAACGACCCCCGGGGGAATGAGCAGTTCTTC.

This clonotype showed up just a few times. This chain links TRBV12-3 or TRBV12-4 with TRBJ2-7, with 7 bases lining up with TRBD2. The CDR3 runs to 13 residues. The V gene end was trimmed by 8 bases and the J gene end by 3 bases; junction bases not matched to a gene: 7. The CDR3: CASSAGSGYEQYF. The CDR3 coding sequence is TGTGCCAGCTCAGCGGGATCAGGCTACGAGCAGTACTTC.

About this clonotype: A much larger clone lies a single base off, so this may be a read error. The CDR3 ends on some other residue instead of the conserved phenylalanine or tryptophan, so this is likely a read error. This chain joins TRBV29-1 and TRBJ1-2; 7 bases agree with TRBD1. The CDR3 spans 14 residues. The trim removed 5 bases at V and 2 bases at J, leaving 8 bases unmatched. Germline CDR1 reads SQVTM; CDR2 reads ANQGSEA. Here the CDR3 reads CSVTTQGINYGYTL. The CDR3 DNA reads as TGCAGCGTTACTACACAGGGGATCAACTATGGCTACACCCTC.

This clonotype appeared a single time. The chain uses TRBV27 and TRBJ2-1; D unresolved. Trimming pared 6 bases from V and 1 base from J, leaving 16 bases between. The CDR3 has 16 amino acids. Germline loops: CDR1 MNHEY, CDR2 SMNVEV (reference sequence). The CDR3 sequence is CASSLDPHPSYNEQFF. For the CDR3, the DNA is TGTGCCAGCAGCCTAGACCCCCACCCATCCTACAATGAGCAGTTCTTC.

This clonotype was picked up many times. The chain links TRBV5-1 to TRBJ2-5; D unresolved. CDR3 length equals 14 residues. CDR1 is SGHRS, CDR2 YFSETQ, per germline. V lost 0 bases and J 1 base, leaving 7 bases between the germline ends. The DNA of the CDR3 is TGCGCCAGCAGCTTGGGCAGACTCCAAGAGACCCAGTACTTC. As protein: CASSLGRLQETQYF.

This rearrangement joins TRBV6-5 to TRBJ2-5, with D unresolved. Germline values: CDR1 MNHEY, CDR2 SVGAGI. V lost 0 bases and J 1 base, leaving 12 bases between the germline ends. The CDR3 covers 16 residues. CDR3 nucleotide sequence: TGTGCCAGCAGTTACTCGGCACGATCGACCCAAGAGACCCAGTACTTC. It yields the protein CASSYSARSTQETQYF.

The chain joins TRBV11-1 to TRBJ1-6, with 9 bases fitting TRBD1. The V gene's germline CDR1 is SGHAT and CDR2 FQDESV (reference sequence). V shed 8 bases and J 0 bases; nucleotides not matched to a gene: 20. The CDR3 runs to 21 residues. The CDR3 reads CASSRDRMGQGKSSYNSPLHF. The CDR3 DNA is TGTGCCAGCTCTCGTGACCGGATGGGACAGGGAAAGAGCTCCTATAATTCACCCCTCCACTTT.

This clonotype has only a few counts. This chain joins TRBV5-1 and TRBJ2-7, with 8 bases identical to TRBD2. CDR1 is SGHRS and CDR2 is YFSETQ in the germline V gene. The CDR3 totals 17 residues. V trimming: 0 bases; J trimming: 3 bases; junction bases outside the gene matches: 11. The CDR3 sequence: CASSLGYVGREVYEQYF. The DNA of the CDR3 is TGCGCCAGCAGCTTGGGATACGTGGGGCGGGAGGTCTACGAGCAGTACTTC.

This clonotype was recorded once. V usage is TRBV7-9 and J usage is TRBJ2-1; D perhaps matches TRBD2 (6 bases). This CDR3 region has 15 residues. Per the germline V gene, CDR1 is SEHNR and CDR2 is FQNEAQ (reference sequence). Trimming removed 3 bases from V and 5 bases from J, with 14 bases in between. CDR3 residues: CASSLPLAENNEQFF. CDR3 nucleotides: TGTGCCAGCAGCTTGCCTTTAGCGGAAAACAATGAGCAGTTCTTC.

This CDR3 reads CASSPGTAVAEQYF. The DNA of the CDR3 is TGCGCCAGCAGTCCCGGGACAGCGGTCGCCGAGCAGTACTTC. The rearrangement links TRBV10-1 to TRBJ2-4; 7 nucleotides agree with TRBD1. TRBJ2-7 explains the end of the DNA better; the J call may be wrong. CDR3 length equals 14 residues. The germline V gene has CDR1 WNHNN and CDR2 SYGVQD (reference sequence).

This clonotype was observed at least ten times. The V gene is TRBV5-5, the J gene TRBJ1-2, with TRBD1 identical over 9 bases. This CDR3 region has 15 residues. Germline V CDR1 and CDR2: SGHKS, YYEKEE (reference sequence). J gave up 4 bases and V 4 bases, and 8 bases lay outside the gene matches. The DNA for the CDR3 is TGTGCCAGCAGCAGCCGGGACAGGGTGGGCTATGGCTACACCTTC. The encoded protein is CASSSRDRVGYGYTF.